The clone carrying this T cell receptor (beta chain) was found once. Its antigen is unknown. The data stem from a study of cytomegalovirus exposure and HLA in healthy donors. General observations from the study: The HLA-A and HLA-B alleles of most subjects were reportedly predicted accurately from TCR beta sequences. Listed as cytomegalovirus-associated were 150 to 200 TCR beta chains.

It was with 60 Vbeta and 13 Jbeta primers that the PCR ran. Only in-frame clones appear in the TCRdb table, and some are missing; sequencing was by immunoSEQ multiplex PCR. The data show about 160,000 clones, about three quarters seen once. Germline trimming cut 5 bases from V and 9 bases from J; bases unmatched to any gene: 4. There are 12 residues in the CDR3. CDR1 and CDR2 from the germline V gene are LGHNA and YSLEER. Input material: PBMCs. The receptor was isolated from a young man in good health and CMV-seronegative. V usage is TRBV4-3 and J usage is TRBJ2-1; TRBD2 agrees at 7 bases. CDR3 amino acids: CASSLTSAEQFF. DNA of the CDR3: TGCGCCAGCAGCTTAACTAGCGCTGAGCAGTTCTTC.